This T cell receptor (beta chain) stems from a study of blood T cell repertoires in COVID-19. Study details: COVID-19 samples collected from the United States, Italy and Spain covered acute and convalescent phases. PBMCs, B-cell-depleted T cells, or T cells were the source of the cDNA or gDNA that made up the material.

Produced via immunoSEQ multiplex PCR; TCRdb's table is partial and in-frame only. The sample has over 50,000 clones; about nine tenths are singletons. Germline lookup yields CDR1 SGHVS and CDR2 FNYEAQ. The CDR3 loop spans 16 amino acids. Trimming left V 1 base short and J 4 bases short, with 14 bases between. Sequencing was performed on peripheral blood. The origin of this receptor is an elderly man with acute or convalescent COVID-19. The chain links TRBV7-6 to TRBJ2-4; D might be TRBD1 (5 bases). The CDR3 DNA reads TGTGCCAGCAGCTTAGATCGGGCAGGGCGTAAAAACATTCAGTACTTC. Translating it yields CASSLDRAGRKNIQYF.